The clone carrying this TCR beta chain was detected ten times or more. Its antigen is still unknown. This record belongs to a study of neurological immune-mediated disorders. Study findings and constraints: No CDR3 amino acid sequences were shared by expanded clones across subjects, suggesting private repertoires in all groups.

Time point noted: longitudinal time-point 2. There are 14 residues in the CDR3. Deletions cut 0 bases from V and 8 bases from J, with 10 bases between. CDR1 and CDR2 (germline): KGHDR, SFDVKD. TCRdb re-called the 5' RACE reads through MiXCR, storing one row per CDR3 protein. Among roughly 60,000 distinct CDR3 sequences, about 10% were seen once, and the ten largest hold under 15%. This rearrangement joins TRBV24-1 to TRBJ2-1; D perhaps matches TRBD2 (5 bases). The sample taken for sequencing was PBMCs. The TCR comes from a man younger than 45 in good health. The CDR3, as DNA: TGTGCCACCAGTGATTTGCAGGACTTCGATGAGCAGTTCTTC. Translated: CATSDLQDFDEQFF.